This T cell receptor (beta chain) is from a study of T cells in Graves' hyperthyroidism and ophthalmopathy. This clonotype was observed a few times. Germline CDR1 ENHRY, CDR2 SYGVKD. The CDR3 has 16 amino acids. The V segment lost 11 bases and the J segment 4 bases; nucleotides outside the gene matches: 15. Uncontrolled infections, other autoimmune diseases, pregnancy or lactation led to exclusion of patients. Extraction of PBMCs used approximately 10 ml of fresh peripheral blood. Authors of the study amplified TCR beta CDR3 regions from RNA transcripts. First-round RT-PCR with HTBI primers amplified the TCR CDR3 region. TCRdb independently ran MiXCR on the multiplex PCR reads; one entry per CDR3 protein. The table lists around 450,000 distinct CDR3 sequences, more than 15% of them singletons.

The sample consisted of blood. The chain has TRBV10-3 and TRBJ1-4; 8 bases agree with TRBD1. The TCR originated in a woman under 30 with Graves' hyperthyroidism. The CDR3 region is CAPPPGTGRLNEKLFF. In DNA, the CDR3 is TGTGCCCCACCGCCCGGGACAGGTCGTCTTAATGAAAAACTGTTTTTT.